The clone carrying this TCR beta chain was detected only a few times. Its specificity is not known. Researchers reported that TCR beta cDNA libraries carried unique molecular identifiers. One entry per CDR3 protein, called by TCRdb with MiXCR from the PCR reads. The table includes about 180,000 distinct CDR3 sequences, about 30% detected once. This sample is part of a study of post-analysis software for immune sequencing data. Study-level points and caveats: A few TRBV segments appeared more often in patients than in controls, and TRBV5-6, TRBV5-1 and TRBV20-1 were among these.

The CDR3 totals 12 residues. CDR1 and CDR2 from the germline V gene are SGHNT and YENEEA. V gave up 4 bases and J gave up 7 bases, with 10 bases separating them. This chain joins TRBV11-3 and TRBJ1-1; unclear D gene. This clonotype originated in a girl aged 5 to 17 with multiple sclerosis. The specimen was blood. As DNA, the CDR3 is TGTGCCAGCAGCTATGGCAAGGGTGAAGCTTTCTTT. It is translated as CASSYGKGEAFF.